The 2 T cell receptor beta chains listed next were all sequenced from one sample in a study of T-cell reconstitution after alpha-beta-depleted transplantation in children. Preparation of the TCRbeta library involved a method that used unique molecular identifiers. MiXCR, applied by TCRdb to the PCR reads, yields one record per CDR3 protein. The repertoire holds 450,000 to 600,000 distinct CDR3 sequences, with around 16% as singletons. The sample was PBMCs from the stem cell graft donor, taken from the stem cell graft. The receptors were sampled from a human donor who donated a stem cell graft to a child with acute lymphoblastic leukemia.

Only a few counts were recorded for this clonotype. This chain joins TRBV20-1 and TRBJ2-7; possibly TRBD1 for D (6 bases). Germline loops: CDR1 DFQATT, CDR2 SNEGSKA (reference sequence). The length of the CDR3 is 13 residues. Trimming removed 3 bases from V and 4 bases from J, with 13 bases in between. The CDR3 DNA reads TGCAGTGCTAGCCGGACAGTTTCGTACGAGCAGTACTTC. This codes for CSASRTVSYEQYF.

The rearrangement joins TRBV12-3 or TRBV12-4 to TRBJ2-2, with D perhaps TRBD2 (6 bases). The CDR3 is made up of 15 amino acids. The V and J ends lost 3 bases and 5 bases respectively, with 13 bases between them. CDR3 region: CASSFGGIWTGELFF. The CDR3, as DNA: TGTGCCAGCAGTTTTGGCGGGATTTGGACCGGGGAGCTGTTTTTT.